The 15 T cell receptor beta chains below all came from one sample that was sequenced in a study of blood T cell repertoires in COVID-19. The table came from immunoSEQ multiplex PCR; TCRdb's copy has only in-frame clones and leaves some out. The sample lists around 56,000 clones, more than 60% occurring once. The specimen was peripheral blood. The source of these receptors is a woman between 65 and 79 years old with acute or convalescent COVID-19.

The J gene is TRBJ2-3, the V gene TRBV3-1 (or the pseudogene TRBV3-2); a weak D match, TRBD1 (6 bases). CDR1 and CDR2 (germline): LGHDT, YNNKEL (reference sequence). V was trimmed by 8 bases and J by 1 base, leaving 13 bases between them. The CDR3 extends over 14 amino acids. The CDR3 protein is CASGWGPGTDTQYF. CDR3 DNA: TGTGCCAGCGGGTGGGGGCCGGGCACAGATACGCAGTATTTT.

This chain joins TRBV7-2 and TRBJ2-1, with 8 bases identical to TRBD1. This CDR3 has 17 amino acids. The trim removed 3 bases at V and 3 bases at J, leaving 10 bases unmatched. Germline values: CDR1 SGHTA, CDR2 FQGNSA. As DNA, the CDR3 is TGTGCCAGCAGCTTGGGGCAGGGGGCCCCCCACTACAATGAGCAGTTCTTC. This translates into CASSLGQGAPHYNEQFF. Looking up the rest from reference TRBV7-2 and TRBJ2-1 gives the full variable domain: GAGVSQSPSNKVTEKGKDVELRCDPISGHTALYWYRQSLGQGLEFLIYFQGNSAPDKSGLPSDRFSAERTGGSVSTLTIQRTQQEDSAVYLCASSLGQGAPHYNEQFFGPGTRLTVL.

The rearrangement links TRBV18 to TRBJ1-4, with D unresolved. This CDR3 region has 13 residues. The V and J ends lost 6 bases and 4 bases respectively, with 9 bases between them. From germline, CDR1 is KGHSH and CDR2 LQKENI. Written as DNA, the CDR3 is TGTGCCAGCTCCCGAGGCGGTAATGAAAAACTGTTTTTT. The encoded protein is CASSRGGNEKLFF.

The chain uses TRBV11-2 and TRBJ2-2; perhaps TRBD1 as D (5 bases). The CDR3 is 18 amino acids. The V gene's germline CDR1 is SGHAT and CDR2 FQNNGV. V was shortened by 3 bases and J by 1 base, with 18 bases between the two germline ends. The CDR3 reads CASSFLTGQGENTGELFF. CDR3 nucleotide sequence: TGTGCCAGCAGCTTTCTCACCGGGCAGGGTGAGAACACCGGGGAGCTGTTTTTT.

This clone showed up just once. The chain couples TRBV6-6 to TRBJ2-5, with 7 bases identical to TRBD1. This CDR3 has 15 amino acids. J lost 5 bases, V lost 6 bases, and 12 bases had no gene match. CDR1 and CDR2 (germline): MNHNY, SVGAGI (reference sequence). CDR3: CASRTGTDSKETQYF. The CDR3 DNA sequence: TGTGCCAGCAGAACGGGGACAGACTCGAAGGAGACCCAGTACTTC.

The V call is TRBV5-4, the J call TRBJ1-2; D is perhaps TRBD1 (6 bases). Deletions cut 0 bases from V and 4 bases from J, with 13 bases between. Germline CDR1 is SGHNT and CDR2 is YYREEE (reference sequence). This CDR3 is built from 15 residues. The CDR3 region has the DNA TGTGCCAGCAGCTTGGGGGCAGGGGCTACCTATGGCTACACCTTC. This translates into CASSLGAGATYGYTF.

The chain links TRBV19 to TRBJ2-7; 9 nucleotides line up with TRBD1. This CDR3 spans 14 amino acids. The V gene end was trimmed by 5 bases and the J gene end by 5 bases; junction bases not matched to a gene: 7. Germline values: CDR1 LNHDA, CDR2 SQIVND (reference sequence). The CDR3 loop is CASSPHRGPNEQYF. For the CDR3, the DNA is TGTGCCAGTAGTCCTCACAGGGGGCCCAACGAGCAGTACTTC. Based on the CDR3 plus reference TRBV19 and TRBJ2-7, the full variable domain is DGGITQSPKYLFRKEGQNVTLSCEQNLNHDAMYWYRQDPGQGLRLIYYSQIVNDFQKGDIAEGYSVSREKKESFPLTVTSAQKNPTAFYLCASSPHRGPNEQYFGPGTRLTVT.

This clone turned up a few times. The gene calls are TRBV30 and TRBJ1-2; no definite D call. V lost 0 bases and J 8 bases, leaving 7 bases between the germline ends. The germline gives CDR1 GTSNPN, CDR2 SVGIG (reference sequence). CDR3 length: 11 amino acids. CDR3 residues: CAWSVLGGYTF. The CDR3 coding sequence is TGTGCCTGGAGTGTATTGGGCGGCTACACCTTC. Supplemented by reference TRBV30 and TRBJ1-2, the full variable domain reads SQTIHQWPATLVQPVGSPLSLECTVEGTSNPNLYWYRQAAGRGLQLLFYSVGIGQISSEVPQNLSASRPQDRQFILSSKKLLLSDSGFYLCAWSVLGGYTFGSGTRLTVV.

J is TRBJ1-6 and V is TRBV30, with D maybe TRBD1 (5 bases). Germline V gene lookup returns CDR1 GTSNPN and CDR2 SVGIG (reference sequence). V lost 2 bases to trimming and J lost 8 bases, with 16 bases between them. This CDR3 has 15 residues. CDR3 protein: CAWSPRTRFDSPLHF. The DNA of the CDR3 is TGTGCCTGGAGTCCCCGGACACGGTTCGATTCACCCCTCCACTTT.

This clone was detected only once. V gene TRBV10-3 combines with J gene TRBJ1-3; D unresolved. Germline V lookup: CDR1 ENHRY, CDR2 SYGVKD. This CDR3 has 15 residues. Trimming left V 3 bases short and J 0 bases short, with 9 bases between. The CDR3 here is CAISDARSSGNTIYF. Written as DNA, the CDR3 is TGTGCCATCAGTGATGCGAGGTCCTCTGGAAACACCATATATTTT.

The chain is built from TRBV3-1 (or the pseudogene TRBV3-2) and TRBJ1-2; TRBD1 matches 11 bases. Trimming cost V 3 bases and J 3 bases; bases outside gene matches: 3. The CDR3 consists of 15 residues. From germline, CDR1 is LGHDT and CDR2 YNNKEL (reference sequence). CDR3 sequence: CASSHWDRGDYGYTF. DNA of the CDR3: TGTGCCAGCAGCCATTGGGACAGGGGGGACTATGGCTACACCTTC.

The V call is TRBV6-5, the J call TRBJ1-1; 9 bases agree with TRBD1. The junction had 7 bases not matched to a gene; V was cut back by 6 bases and J by 11 bases. Per germline, CDR1 MNHEY and CDR2 SVGAGI. CDR3 length: 12 residues. The CDR3 is CASSRRDRVAFF. CDR3 in DNA: TGTGCCAGCAGCAGAAGGGACAGGGTGGCTTTCTTT.

This chain connects TRBV10-3 to TRBJ2-5, with D possibly matching TRBD1 (5 bases). The V end lost 6 bases, the J end lost 4 bases, and 12 bases lay between the germline ends. Per the germline V gene, CDR1 is ENHRY and CDR2 is SYGVKD. CDR3 length: 13 residues. CDR3 amino acids: CAIRGQGRETQYF. The CDR3, as DNA: TGTGCCATCAGGGGGCAGGGAAGAGAGACCCAGTACTTC.

This clone was found a few times. The rearrangement links TRBV30 to TRBJ2-7, with TRBD2 as a possible D gene (5 bases). V lost 6 bases, J lost 2 bases, and 14 bases lay in between. The CDR3 consists of 13 residues. Germline CDR1 reads GTSNPN; CDR2 reads SVGIG (reference sequence). The CDR3 loop reads CACKADYTYEQYF. The CDR3 region has the DNA TGTGCCTGTAAGGCCGACTATACCTACGAGCAGTACTTC. Full variable domain (missing parts from reference TRBV30 and TRBJ2-7): SQTIHQWPATLVQPVGSPLSLECTVEGTSNPNLYWYRQAAGRGLQLLFYSVGIGQISSEVPQNLSASRPQDRQFILSSKKLLLSDSGFYLCACKADYTYEQYFGPGTRLTVT.

This chain links TRBV3-1 (or the pseudogene TRBV3-2) with TRBJ2-1, with 7 bases aligning to TRBD2. V trimming: 7 bases; J trimming: 2 bases; junction bases outside the gene matches: 14. Germline CDR1 and CDR2: LGHDT and YNNKEL (reference sequence). This CDR3 region has 17 residues. This chain's CDR3 is CASTRGLGGTTYNEQFF. The CDR3 DNA reads as TGTGCCAGCACCCGGGGATTGGGCGGGACTACCTACAATGAGCAGTTCTTC.